Sequencing of this T cell receptor (beta chain) was carried out in a study of T cell responses to AZD1222 COVID-19 vaccine. The repertoire was sequenced with immunoSEQ multiplex PCR; TCRdb's copy has only in-frame clones and lacks some. Counted here are approximately 65,000 clones, around nine tenths occurring once; the ten biggest clones make up around 8%. Trimming took off 1 base at V and 4 bases at J, with 10 bases between the two ends. This CDR3 is 15 amino acids long. Germline V gene sequence: CDR1 LGHDT, CDR2 YNNKEL (reference sequence). Sample: peripheral blood, taken on day 0 of AZD1222 vaccination. This TCR came from an adult in good health. The chain has TRBV3-1 (or the pseudogene TRBV3-2) and TRBJ2-2; D remains ambiguous. The DNA of the CDR3 is TGTGCCAGCAGCCAAGTCTTAACCCCCACCGGGGAGCTGTTTTTT. This sequence encodes CASSQVLTPTGELFF.